The clone carrying this T cell receptor (beta chain) was detected many times. These data originate in a study of CD8+CD57+ T cells in acquired aplastic anemia. Whole-study context: An average of around 3.5 ug of DNA was obtained from sorted CD4+ and CD8+ cells.

The CDR3 totals 13 residues. CDR1 and CDR2 from the germline V gene are SGDLS and YYNGEE. V shed 0 bases and J shed 9 bases, with 10 bases lying between them. The template used for profiling TCR beta VDJ and CDR3 was genomic DNA. TCRdb processed the reads anew with MiXCR; each CDR3 protein has one entry. Among approximately 300,000 distinct CDR3 sequences, under 65% were seen once, and the ten largest hold roughly 1.2%. All sequencing subjects had displayed CD8+CD57+ cell expansion on flow cytometry. All patients had severe acquired aplastic anemia. Sequenced: sorted CD4+, CD8+, or CD8+CD57+ T cells (not recorded which) from PBMCs. This chain links TRBV9 with TRBJ1-5, with no clear D. The sequence derives from a human donor with aplastic anemia. CDR3 sequence (DNA): TGTGCCAGCAGCGTAGAGGAGTTCCGGCCCCAGCATTTT. Translating gives CASSVEEFRPQHF.